These T cell receptor beta chains were read from a single sample in a study of T cell responses to AZD1222 COVID-19 vaccine. Only in-frame clones appear in the TCRdb table, and some are missing; sequencing was by immunoSEQ multiplex PCR. The sample lists around 110,000 clones, around 94% occurring once. The specimen was peripheral blood, collected on day 0 of AZD1222 vaccination. These TCRs come from an adult in good health. Each CDR3 is given with its conserved first and last residue. D genes are given only for firm matches. Some rows have no size entry. The others give once, few or many, or a class for an expanded clone.

clone_size	j_call	v_call	d_call	cdr3_aa	cdr3_nt
NA	TRBJ2-2	TRBV5-1	NA	CASSLVRTTNTGELFF	TGCGCCAGCAGCTTGGTAAGGACAACGAACACCGGGGAGCTGTTTTTT
NA	TRBJ1-1	TRBV30	NA	CAWSVRLGNTEAFF	TGTGCCTGGAGTGTACGACTGGGGAACACTGAAGCTTTCTTT
NA	TRBJ2-2	TRBV7-2	NA	CASTRGTGETGELFF	TGTGCCAGCACCAGAGGGACGGGAGAAACCGGGGAGCTGTTTTTT
NA	TRBJ2-1	TRBV9	TRBD2	CASSVDSGNYNEQFF	TGTGCCAGCAGCGTAGATAGCGGGAATTACAATGAGCAGTTCTTC
NA	TRBJ1-2	TRBV7-9	NA	CASSLARDFGGYTF	TGTGCCAGCAGCTTAGCCCGGGACTTCGGGGGCTACACCTTC
NA	TRBJ1-5	TRBV6-6	NA	CASSYSIGGQPQHF	TGTGCCAGCAGTTACTCGATTGGGGGTCAGCCCCAGCATTTT
NA	TRBJ2-1	TRBV25-1	NA	CASSEWVEQFF	TGTGCCAGCAGTGAATGGGTCGAGCAGTTCTTC
NA	TRBJ1-6	TRBV30	TRBD1	CAWTGGFYNSPLHF	TGTGCCTGGACAGGGGGCTTTTATAATTCACCCCTCCACTTT
NA	TRBJ2-6	TRBV11-2	NA	CASSLALGGLGANVLTF	TGTGCCAGCAGCTTAGCTTTAGGGGGGCTTGGGGCCAACGTCCTGACTTTC
NA	TRBJ2-1	TRBV7-3	NA	CASSLAGSTSYNEQFF	TGTGCCAGCAGCTTAGCCGGATCCACCTCCTACAATGAGCAGTTCTTC
NA	TRBJ2-1	TRBV18	NA	CASSPLIRTDYNEQFF	TGTGCCAGCTCACCTCTAATTCGGACAGACTACAATGAGCAGTTCTTC
NA	TRBJ1-2	TRBV27	NA	CASSFGQGINYGYTF	TGTGCCAGCAGTTTTGGGCAGGGGATTAACTATGGCTACACCTTC
NA	TRBJ1-2	TRBV3-1/TRBV3-2	TRBD1	CASSHEDRGNYGYTF	TGTGCCAGCAGCCACGAAGACAGGGGCAACTATGGCTACACCTTC
NA	TRBJ1-2	TRBV19	TRBD1	CARAGQGFSYTF	TGTGCCAGGGCGGGACAGGGATTTAGCTACACCTTC
NA	TRBJ2-5	TRBV7-9	NA	CASSAAGSGQETQYF	TGTGCCAGCAGCGCCGCGGGGAGCGGACAAGAGACCCAGTACTTC
once	TRBJ2-1	TRBV24-1	TRBD2	CATSDSSGSNEQFF	TGTGCCACCAGTGATTCTAGCGGGAGTAATGAGCAGTTCTTC
NA	TRBJ1-2	TRBV19	NA	CASSIPLYGYTF	TGTGCCAGTAGTATACCCCTCTACGGCTACACCTTC
once	TRBJ1-4	TRBV5-5	NA	CASSLGGTSNEKLFF	TGTGCCAGCAGCTTGGGGGGGACCTCTAATGAAAAACTGTTTTTT
NA	TRBJ1-2	TRBV14	NA	CASSQGSWGYTF	TGTGCCAGCAGCCAGGGGTCTTGGGGCTACACCTTC
once	TRBJ2-1	TRBV28	NA	CATGTEGNNEQFF	TGTGCCACCGGGACCGAGGGGAACAATGAGCAGTTCTTC
NA	TRBJ2-6	TRBV6-5	NA	CASSSALSGANVLTF	TGTGCCAGCAGTTCAGCCCTCTCTGGGGCCAACGTCCTGACTTTC
NA	TRBJ2-1	TRBV12-5	NA	CASGLVGGWNEQFF	TGTGCTAGTGGTTTGGTAGGTGGTTGGAATGAGCAGTTCTTC
NA	TRBJ2-1	TRBV9	NA	CASSPGPRDNEQFF	TGTGCCAGCAGCCCGGGACCGCGGGACAATGAGCAGTTCTTC
once	TRBJ1-2	TRBV12-3/TRBV12-4	NA	CASSLGLNYGYTF	TGTGCCAGCAGTTTAGGCTTAAACTATGGCTACACCTTC
NA	TRBJ1-2	TRBV4-2	NA	CASSQKAGMAHGYTF	TGTGCCAGCAGCCAGAAGGCCGGAATGGCCCATGGCTACACCTTC
NA	TRBJ2-2	TRBV5-1	NA	CASSPQRANTGELFF	TGCGCCAGCAGCCCCCAGCGAGCGAACACCGGGGAGCTGTTTTTT
NA	TRBJ1-5	TRBV6-2/TRBV6-3	NA	CASSYHRDQPQHF	TGTGCCAGCAGTTACCATCGCGATCAGCCCCAGCATTTT
NA	TRBJ1-2	TRBV5-8	NA	CASRSGTSGHGYTF	TGTGCCAGCAGATCCGGGACATCCGGCCATGGCTACACCTTC
once	TRBJ2-2	TRBV6-5	TRBD1	CASMGQPTNTGELFF	TGTGCCAGCATGGGACAGCCGACGAACACCGGGGAGCTGTTTTTT
NA	TRBJ2-1	TRBV6-6	NA	CASSLDRPSYNEQFF	TGTGCCAGCAGTTTGGACAGACCCTCCTACAATGAGCAGTTCTTC
NA	TRBJ1-2	TRBV7-2	NA	CASSLVQGGDGYTF	TGTGCCAGCAGCTTAGTCCAGGGTGGAGATGGCTACACCTTC
NA	TRBJ1-2	TRBV24-1	TRBD1	CATSEGGQGSGYTF	TGTGCCACCAGTGAGGGCGGACAGGGAAGCGGCTACACCTTC
NA	TRBJ1-6	TRBV19	TRBD1	CASSISVGQYYNSPLHF	TGTGCCAGTAGTATATCGGTGGGACAGTATTATAATTCACCCCTCCACTTT
NA	TRBJ2-2	TRBV18	NA	CASSPDRTGELFF	TGTGCCAGCTCACCCGACCGCACCGGGGAGCTGTTTTTT
NA	TRBJ2-5	TRBV5-1	NA	CASSLGAGSQETQYF	TGCGCCAGCAGCTTGGGCGCGGGTTCCCAAGAGACCCAGTACTTC
NA	TRBJ2-7	TRBV6-1	NA	CASSDQGLYEQYF	TGTGCCAGCAGTGACCAGGGGTTGTACGAGCAGTACTTC
NA	TRBJ2-7	TRBV5-5	NA	CASSLLGTSYEQYF	TGTGCCAGCAGCTTGTTAGGGACTTCCTACGAGCAGTACTTC
NA	TRBJ2-1	TRBV19	TRBD2	CASSTPGGDEQFF	TGTGCCAGTAGTACCCCCGGGGGGGATGAGCAGTTCTTC
NA	TRBJ2-3	TRBV7-2	TRBD2	CASCGLAGGDTQYF	TGTGCCAGCTGCGGACTAGCGGGGGGGGATACGCAGTATTTT
few	TRBJ1-5	TRBV19	NA	CASNPTWAQPQHF	TGTGCCAGTAACCCCACGTGGGCTCAGCCCCAGCATTTT
NA	TRBJ1-1	TRBV27	NA	CASQGIVGTEAFF	TGTGCCAGTCAGGGGATTGTCGGCACTGAAGCTTTCTTT
NA	TRBJ1-2	TRBV7-9	NA	CASSLAEGGSYGYTF	TGTGCCAGCAGCTTAGCTGAGGGCGGTAGCTATGGCTACACCTTC
NA	TRBJ2-1	TRBV7-9	NA	CASRTGNKGYEQFF	TGTGCCAGCAGGACCGGGAACAAAGGCTATGAGCAGTTCTTC
NA	TRBJ1-5	TRBV30	NA	CAWSSGSHQPQHF	TGTGCCTGGAGTTCGGGGTCACATCAGCCCCAGCATTTT
NA	TRBJ2-3	TRBV3-1/TRBV3-2	TRBD2	CASSRGGSGTDTQYF	TGTGCCAGCAGCCGGGGCGGGAGTGGAACAGATACGCAGTATTTT
NA	TRBJ2-5	TRBV7-3	NA	CASSLIDQETQYF	TGTGCCAGCAGCTTAATAGACCAAGAGACCCAGTACTTC
NA	TRBJ1-4	TRBV19	NA	CASSTPAHAGKLFF	TGTGCCAGTAGTACCCCCGCACATGCCGGAAAACTGTTTTTT